These 6 T cell receptor beta chains share one sample of origin, sequenced in a study of blood T cell repertoires in COVID-19. Sequencing used immunoSEQ multiplex PCR; TCRdb keeps in-frame clones, though not all of them. The table includes roughly 360,000 clones, roughly 80% detected once. Sequencing input: PBMCs or T cells enriched from blood (not recorded which). All receptors derive from a woman in her fifties or sixties who had recovered from COVID-19.

The CDR3 sequence is CASSPGQGGFGELFF. CDR3 sequence (DNA): TGTGCCAGCAGCCCAGGACAGGGGGGTTTCGGGGAGCTGTTTTTT. J is TRBJ2-2 and V is TRBV11-2; 10 nucleotides match TRBD1. The CDR3 covers 15 residues. The V and J ends lost 5 bases and 7 bases, in that order; junction bases with no gene match: 7. Germline CDR1 reads SGHAT; CDR2 reads FQNNGV.

The chain links TRBV5-1 to TRBJ1-3, with TRBD1 as a possible D gene (5 bases). Per germline, CDR1 SGHRS and CDR2 YFSETQ. The CDR3 is made up of 15 amino acids. V was cut by 7 bases and J by 3 bases, with 17 bases left in between. The CDR3 loop reads CASCPDSYNGNTIYF. CDR3 bases: TGCGCCAGCTGCCCTGACAGTTATAATGGAAACACCATATATTTT.

With regard to this clone: The same CDR3 also results from other DNA sequences found in this sample. The gene calls are TRBV5-4 and TRBJ1-2, with a weak D call TRBD1 (6 bases). V was cut by 4 bases and J by 1 base, with 11 bases left in between. The CDR3 contains 14 residues. CDR1 and CDR2 from the germline V gene are SGHNT and YYREEE (reference sequence). CDR3 protein: CASSPGQFNYGYTF. The CDR3 DNA is TGTGCCAGCAGCCCTGGACAGTTTAACTATGGCTACACCTTC. Drawing the rest from reference TRBV5-4 and TRBJ1-2, the complete variable domain is ETGVTQSPTHLIKTRGQQVTLRCSSQSGHNTVSWYQQALGQGPQFIFQYYREEENGRGNFPPRFSGLQFPNYSSELNVNALELDDSALYLCASSPGQFNYGYTFGSGTRLTVV.

J is TRBJ2-4 and V is TRBV5-6, with D uncertain. With 4 bases removed from V and 5 bases from J, the gap between germline ends came to 7 bases. Germline loops: CDR1 SGHDT, CDR2 YYEEEE. CDR3 length: 12 amino acids. CDR3 DNA: TGTGCCAGCAGCAACGAGCAAAACATTCAGTACTTC. Translating it yields CASSNEQNIQYF.

This chain connects TRBV7-2 to TRBJ2-7; tentative D call: TRBD1 (6 bases). V lost 4 bases and J lost 6, with 16 bases in between. Per germline, CDR1 SGHTA and CDR2 FQGNSA. The length of the CDR3 is 14 residues. DNA of the CDR3: TGTGCCAGCAGCTGGACAGTGGGTGGCCGCGAGCAGTACTTC. It encodes CASSWTVGGREQYF. The complete variable domain, with remaining parts taken from reference TRBV7-2 and TRBJ2-7, reads GAGVSQSPSNKVTEKGKDVELRCDPISGHTALYWYRQSLGQGLEFLIYFQGNSAPDKSGLPSDRFSAERTGGSVSTLTIQRTQQEDSAVYLCASSWTVGGREQYFGPGTRLTVT.

The genes are TRBV29-1 and TRBJ2-3; 10 bases are a match to TRBD2. Germline V gene lookup returns CDR1 SQVTM and CDR2 ANQGSEA. This CDR3 comprises 14 residues. V shed 4 bases and J 4 bases; nucleotides not matched to a gene: 5. CDR3 nucleotides: TGCAGCGTTGGAGAGCGGGAGGGCGCAGATACGCAGTATTTT. As protein: CSVGEREGADTQYF.